The 16 T cell receptor beta chains below were found in one sample sequenced in a study of T cells in Graves' hyperthyroidism and ophthalmopathy. RNA transcripts yielded amplified TCR beta CDR3 regions. With the HTBI primer set, the TCR CDR3 went through a first round of RT-PCR. A single record per CDR3 protein comes from TCRdb applying MiXCR to the multiplex PCR reads. Here the sample spans approximately 530,000 distinct CDR3 sequences, 16% being singletons. The sample was blood. The receptors were sampled from a woman aged 18-30 years with Graves' hyperthyroidism.

This clonotype was seen many times. V usage is TRBV2 and J usage is TRBJ2-2, with D unresolved. The V gene's germline CDR1 is SNHLY and CDR2 FYNNEI. This CDR3 spans 14 amino acids. The V end lost 6 bases, the J end lost 1 base, and 9 bases lay between the germline ends. DNA of the CDR3: TGTGCCAGCAGACCGAAAGTGAACACCGGGGAGCTGTTTTTT. Translation gives CASRPKVNTGELFF. The whole variable domain, filled in from reference TRBV2 and TRBJ2-2, reads EPEVTQTPSHQVTQMGQEVILRCVPISNHLYFYWYRQILGQKVEFLVSFYNNEISEKSEIFDDQFSVERPDGSNFTLKIRSTKLEDSAMYFCASRPKVNTGELFFGEGSRLTVL.

This clonotype was detected many times. The chain has TRBV7-2 and TRBJ2-5, with 7 bases fitting TRBD2. The germline CDR1 and CDR2 sequences are SGHTA and FQGNSA. The CDR3 contains 14 residues. J gave up 5 bases and V 4 bases, and 7 bases lay outside the gene matches. The CDR3 sequence: CASSSRGLRETQYF. CDR3 bases: TGTGCCAGCAGCTCGCGGGGACTACGGGAGACCCAGTACTTC.

V is TRBV2 and J is TRBJ2-2; no firm D call. The CDR3 has 14 residues. CDR1 and CDR2 from the germline V gene are SNHLY and FYNNEI. V gave up 9 bases and J gave up 0 bases, with 11 bases separating them. CDR3: CARGKGPNTGELFF. For the CDR3, the DNA is TGTGCCAGGGGGAAGGGCCCGAACACCGGGGAGCTGTTTTTT.

This sequence joins TRBV30 and TRBJ1-5, with 8 bases matching TRBD1. The CDR3 is 15 amino acids. Trimming removed 3 bases from V and 3 bases from J; junction bases left unmatched: 7. Germline CDR1 is GTSNPN and CDR2 is SVGIG (reference sequence). The CDR3, as DNA: TGTGCCTGGAGACAGGGGGGGGGGATCAATCAGCCCCAGCATTTT. As protein: CAWRQGGGINQPQHF. The full variable domain, with the rest looked up from reference TRBV30 and TRBJ1-5, is SQTIHQWPATLVQPVGSPLSLECTVEGTSNPNLYWYRQAAGRGLQLLFYSVGIGQISSEVPQNLSASRPQDRQFILSSKKLLLSDSGFYLCAWRQGGGINQPQHFGDGTRLSIL.

The chain links TRBV20-1 to TRBJ1-1; D unresolved. The V gene lost 2 bases and the J gene lost 0 bases, with 4 bases spanning the gap. Germline V lookup: CDR1 DFQATT, CDR2 SNEGSKA (reference sequence). CDR3 size: 12 residues. The CDR3 sequence is CSARLVNTEAFF. The CDR3 nucleotides are TGCAGTGCTAGACTTGTGAACACTGAAGCTTTCTTT.

This clonotype was observed at least ten times. V is TRBV5-1 and J is TRBJ2-1; tentatively, D is TRBD1 or TRBD2 (5 bases each). Germline loops: CDR1 SGHRS, CDR2 YFSETQ. The CDR3 has 21 residues. The germline V and J ends were trimmed by 0 bases and 7 bases, with 32 bases remaining between them. The CDR3 DNA follows: TGCGCCAGCAGCTTGGGGTCCCTCCGTCTAACCGGGACCTCGTTGGGTAATGAGCAGTTCTTC. Translated: CASSLGSLRLTGTSLGNEQFF.

This clonotype was observed many times. This chain uses TRBV3-1 with TRBJ1-2, with unresolved D. The CDR3 is made up of 12 amino acids. Deletions cut 4 bases from V and 8 bases from J, with 11 bases between. Germline CDR1 reads LGHDT; CDR2 reads YNNKEL (reference sequence). CDR3 sequence reads: CASSLSEGGYTF. DNA of the CDR3: TGTGCCAGCAGCCTGTCGGAGGGCGGCTACACCTTC.

About this clonotype: A read error may be the cause here, since a much bigger clone is one base away. The CDR3 end shows no conserved phenylalanine or tryptophan, and so a read error is likely. The rearrangement joins TRBV7-2 to TRBJ1-1; TRBD1 might be the D (5 bases). Germline CDR1 and CDR2: SGHTA and FQGNSA. CDR3 size: 14 residues. Trimming stripped 4 bases from V and 0 bases from J, with 9 bases between. CDR3 sequence: CASSSGPLNTEAFL. CDR3 DNA sequence: TGTGCCAGCAGCTCGGGACCCCTGAACACTGAAGCTTTCCTT.

The chain couples TRBV7-6 to TRBJ2-5, with TRBD2 matching 15 bases. The germline CDR1 and CDR2 sequences are SGHVS and FNYEAQ. CDR3 size: 18 residues. The J segment lost 0 bases and the V segment lost 4 bases, leaving 6 bases of the junction unmatched. CDR3 loop: CASSSGLAGGGYQETQYF. CDR3 coding DNA: TGTGCCAGCAGCTCGGGACTAGCGGGGGGCGGGTACCAAGAGACCCAGTACTTC.

The rearrangement joins TRBV18 to TRBJ1-3; D is uncertain. The CDR3 runs to 15 residues. Trimming stripped 6 bases from V and 0 bases from J, with 12 bases between. Per germline, CDR1 KGHSH and CDR2 LQKENI. The CDR3 loop reads CASSPLGLSGNTIYF. As DNA, the CDR3 is TGTGCCAGCTCTCCCCTCGGACTCTCTGGAAACACCATATATTTT.

The CDR3 DNA sequence: TGTGCCAGCAGTGACGGGTGGCGGAACACTGAAGCTTTCTTT. The encoded protein is CASSDGWRNTEAFF. The chain uses TRBV6-4 and TRBJ1-1; D remains ambiguous. Germline assignment: CDR1 MRHNA and CDR2 SNTAGT. The CDR3 covers 14 residues. V was trimmed by 2 bases and J by 1 base, leaving 8 bases between them.

The chain has TRBV27 and TRBJ2-1, with 8 bases that match TRBD2. The V and J ends lost 5 bases and 8 bases, in that order; junction bases with no gene match: 17. The CDR3 consists of 17 residues. Germline CDR1 and CDR2: MNHEY and SMNVEV (reference sequence). For the CDR3, the DNA is TGTGCCAGCAGTCTCGACCGGGAGGGACTAGGGGGTGATGAGCAGTTCTTC. The encoded protein is CASSLDREGLGGDEQFF.

Ten or more counts support this clonotype. This sequence joins TRBV5-1 and TRBJ1-4; D call uncertain. Trimming cost V 4 bases and J 5 bases, with 18 bases left between them. Germline V CDR1 and CDR2: SGHRS, YFSETQ. The CDR3 is made up of 16 amino acids. In DNA form, the CDR3 reads TGCGCCAGCAGCAATTTTCCTGACGGAGGCAATGAAAAACTGTTTTTT. As protein: CASSNFPDGGNEKLFF. The full variable domain, its missing parts supplied by reference TRBV5-1 and TRBJ1-4, is KAGVTQTPRYLIKTRGQQVTLSCSPISGHRSVSWYQQTPGQGLQFLFEYFSETQRNKGNFPGRFSGRQFSNSRSEMNVSTLELGDSALYLCASSNFPDGGNEKLFFGSGTQLSVL.

At least ten counts were recorded for this clonotype. The chain uses TRBV6-1 and TRBJ2-7; no clear D. Germline V lookup: CDR1 MNHNS, CDR2 SASEGT. CDR3 length: 13 residues. V lost 7 bases and J lost 5, with 15 bases in between. CDR3 residues: CASNVNLEHEQYF. Written as DNA, the CDR3 is TGTGCCAGCAACGTTAACCTGGAGCACGAGCAGTACTTC.

The chain joins TRBV5-6 to TRBJ1-1, with D unresolved. The CDR3 sequence is 18 residues long. The germline V gene encodes CDR1 SGHDT and CDR2 YYEEEE. Between the trimmed V and J ends, which lost 1 base and 3 bases, there was a span of 22 bases. CDR3 in amino acids: CASSLTVLGDGRYTEAFF. For the CDR3, the DNA is TGTGCCAGCAGCTTGACGGTCTTGGGTGATGGTAGGTACACTGAAGCTTTCTTT.

This clonotype came up many times. This chain joins TRBV7-6 and TRBJ2-3; D not certain. CDR1 and CDR2 (germline): SGHVS, FNYEAQ. The length of the CDR3 is 16 residues. The V end lost 5 bases, the J end lost 1 base, and 16 bases lay between the germline ends. The CDR3 DNA sequence: TGTGCCAGCAGCCTGAGGAGCTCCTTGGGCACAGATACGCAGTATTTT. Protein product: CASSLRSSLGTDTQYF.